Sequencing of this TCR beta chain was carried out in a study of blood T cell repertoires in COVID-19. The data were produced by immunoSEQ multiplex PCR, yet TCRdb's version contains in-frame clones alone and is incomplete. Of about 33,000 clones in the sample, around 80% were seen once. Germline V CDR1 and CDR2: SGHRS, YFSETQ. The V and J ends lost 5 bases and 0 bases respectively, with 15 bases between them. This CDR3 is 15 amino acids long. The sequence was obtained from a human donor in a cohort sampled during active COVID-19. Source material: peripheral blood. The gene calls are TRBV5-1 and TRBJ2-7; maybe TRBD1 (5 bases). The CDR3 sequence is CASRSRGANSYEQYF. For the CDR3, the DNA is TGCGCCAGCAGGAGTAGGGGCGCTAACTCCTACGAGCAGTACTTC.